The next 22 T cell receptor beta chains were all read from a single sample in a study of blood T cell repertoires in COVID-19. Generated by immunoSEQ multiplex PCR, the TCRdb table keeps only in-frame clones and is missing some. There are about 62,000 clones in the sample; 80% to 90% occur only once, and 15% to 20% lies in the top ten. The sample consisted of peripheral blood. The receptors come from a woman in her sixties with COVID-19, enrolled during active disease.

The V call is TRBV9, the J call TRBJ2-1; D unclear. The V gene's germline CDR1 is SGDLS and CDR2 YYNGEE. The CDR3 is 12 amino acids. V was cut by 4 bases and J by 5 bases, with 7 bases left in between. Here the CDR3 DNA reads TGTGCCAGCAGCCCTTTCCACAATGAGCAGTTCTTC. Protein product: CASSPFHNEQFF.

The chain carries TRBV5-6 and TRBJ2-5; D might be TRBD1 (5 bases). This CDR3 is 14 amino acids long. Germline V gene sequence: CDR1 SGHDT, CDR2 YYEEEE. The germline V and J ends were trimmed by 4 bases and 3 bases, with 13 bases remaining between them. The chain's CDR3 is CASSPIGREETQYF. The CDR3 DNA follows: TGTGCCAGCAGCCCGATCGGCAGGGAAGAGACCCAGTACTTC.

This rearrangement joins TRBV15 to TRBJ1-1; no reliable D call. V lost 1 base to trimming and J lost 6 bases, with 12 bases between them. The CDR3 is made up of 14 amino acids. From germline, CDR1 is LNHNV and CDR2 YYDKDF (reference sequence). The CDR3 DNA sequence: TGTGCCACCAGCAGAGGCCAGGCGGGCTCTGAAGCTTTCTTT. Translated: CATSRGQAGSEAFF.

The rearrangement uses TRBV19 and TRBJ2-3; TRBD2 agrees at 12 bases. The CDR3 length is 17 residues. The ends lost 6 bases at V and 3 bases at J; junction bases unmatched: 10. Per the germline V gene, CDR1 is LNHDA and CDR2 is SQIVND (reference sequence). This CDR3 is CASRPTSGRSTTDTQYF. The CDR3 coding sequence is TGTGCCAGTAGGCCGACTAGCGGGAGAAGTACGACAGATACGCAGTATTTT.

The chain combines TRBV5-6 with TRBJ2-1; the D gene is possibly TRBD1 (5 bases). This CDR3 has 16 residues. Trimming pared 5 bases from V and 3 bases from J, leaving 18 bases between. Germline CDR1 is SGHDT and CDR2 is YYEEEE. CDR3 loop: CASRTSQGIIYNEQFF. CDR3 in DNA: TGTGCCAGCAGGACCTCCCAGGGAATTATCTACAATGAGCAGTTCTTC.

This clone was seen just once. The chain uses TRBV3-1 (or the pseudogene TRBV3-2) and TRBJ1-5; 9 bases agree with TRBD1. Germline V gene lookup returns CDR1 LGHDT and CDR2 YNNKEL (reference sequence). The CDR3 sequence is 14 residues long. The junction had 2 bases not matched to a gene; V was cut back by 4 bases and J by 4 bases. DNA of the CDR3: TGTGCCAGCAGCCCCGGACAGGGGAATCAGCCCCAGCATTTT. Protein: CASSPGQGNQPQHF.

This clone was counted a single time. This CDR3 reads CASSESIGQGYEQYF. CDR3 nucleotides: TGCGCCAGCAGTGAGAGCATCGGACAGGGCTACGAGCAGTACTTC. This chain connects TRBV10-2 to TRBJ2-7, with TRBD1 matching 8 bases. This CDR3 comprises 15 residues. Germline-derived CDR1 and CDR2 are WSHSY and SAAADI. Germline trimming cut 2 bases from V and 3 bases from J; bases unmatched to any gene: 6.

The chain carries TRBV11-3 and TRBJ1-5; D is uncertain. The CDR3 contains 15 residues. Germline CDR1 is SGHNT and CDR2 is YENEEA. V was shortened by 0 bases and J by 3 bases, with 9 bases between the two germline ends. The CDR3 region has the DNA TGTGCCAGCAGCTTAGATGGCCAGGTCAATCAGCCCCAGCATTTT. Its translation is CASSLDGQVNQPQHF.

V gene TRBV12-3 or TRBV12-4 combines with J gene TRBJ1-2; 7 bases fit TRBD1. V shed 3 bases and J 10 bases; nucleotides not matched to a gene: 8. This CDR3 comprises 13 residues. Here the CDR3 DNA reads TGTGCCAGCAGTTTTAGGGGGCCTCCAGACTACACCTTC. Its protein is CASSFRGPPDYTF.

This clone was detected only once. The chain joins TRBV6-5 to TRBJ1-2; D unclear. This CDR3 is built from 16 residues. Germline lookup yields CDR1 MNHEY and CDR2 SVGAGI. The V end lost 0 bases, the J end lost 3 bases, and 14 bases lay between the germline ends. The CDR3 protein is CASSYSGRKRDYGYTF. The CDR3 bases are TGTGCCAGCAGTTACTCGGGAAGGAAGAGGGACTATGGCTACACCTTC.

V gene TRBV11-3 combines with J gene TRBJ2-1, with TRBD2 identical over 13 bases. The V gene's germline CDR1 is SGHNT and CDR2 YENEEA. The CDR3 is made up of 18 amino acids. The V and J ends lost 2 bases and 5 bases, in that order; junction bases with no gene match: 9. This CDR3 reads CASSLRGLAGVANNEQFF. In nucleotides, the CDR3 is TGTGCCAGCAGCTTAAGAGGACTAGCGGGAGTGGCTAACAATGAGCAGTTCTTC.

The chain combines TRBV11-2 with TRBJ2-2; 10 bases are shared with TRBD2. Looked up from germline, CDR1 is SGHAT and CDR2 is FQNNGV. This CDR3 comprises 16 residues. Unmatched junction bases numbered 7, after V lost 2 bases and J lost 7 bases. The CDR3 sequence is CASSLILAGVGGELFF. The CDR3 DNA follows: TGTGCCAGCAGCTTAATCCTAGCGGGAGTTGGCGGGGAGCTGTTTTTT. Combining the CDR3 with reference TRBV11-2 and TRBJ2-2 gives the whole variable domain EAGVAQSPRYKIIEKRQSVAFWCNPISGHATLYWYQQILGQGPKLLIQFQNNGVVDDSQLPKDRFSAERLKGVDSTLKIQPAKLEDSAVYLCASSLILAGVGGELFFGEGSRLTVL.

This chain uses TRBV14 with TRBJ1-2; D is ambiguous. CDR3 length: 13 residues. Trimming stripped 1 base from V and 0 bases from J, with 3 bases between. Looked up from germline, CDR1 is SGHDN and CDR2 is FVKESK. The CDR3, as DNA: TGTGCCAGCAGCCAAGTCGCTAACTATGGCTACACCTTC. Residues: CASSQVANYGYTF.

V is TRBV10-3 and J is TRBJ1-2; D not resolved. V was clipped by 6 bases and J by 0 bases, with 14 bases between them. Germline V gives CDR1 ENHRY, CDR2 SYGVKD. The CDR3 is 15 amino acids. The CDR3 sequence is CAISPDMRTNYGYTF. The CDR3 DNA sequence: TGTGCCATCAGCCCCGACATGCGAACTAACTATGGCTACACCTTC.

This chain joins TRBV24-1 and TRBJ1-1; tentatively, D is TRBD1 (6 bases). V lost 1 base and J lost 3, with 14 bases in between. Germline V gene lookup returns CDR1 KGHDR and CDR2 SFDVKD. The CDR3 covers 16 residues. The CDR3 reads CATSDFSREGDTEAFF. For the CDR3, the DNA is TGTGCCACCAGTGATTTTTCCAGGGAGGGGGACACTGAAGCTTTCTTT.

The rearrangement uses TRBV5-1 and TRBJ1-4, with a possible D match to TRBD1 (5 bases). Germline values: CDR1 SGHRS, CDR2 YFSETQ. The CDR3 length is 17 residues. V lost 2 bases to trimming and J lost 4 bases, with 18 bases between them. The CDR3 bases are TGCGCCAGCAGCTTCACGCCCGTGGAGGGGATTAATGAAAAACTGTTTTTT. Amino acids: CASSFTPVEGINEKLFF.

In DNA form, the CDR3 reads TGCGCCAGCAGCCGAGCACAGGACTATGGCTACACCTTC. It codes for CASSRAQDYGYTF. This rearrangement joins TRBV4-1 to TRBJ1-2, with D perhaps TRBD1 (5 bases). Trimming removed 4 bases at V and 3 bases at J, with 9 bases between. CDR1 is MGHRA, CDR2 YSYEKL, per germline. CDR3 length: 13 residues.

This sequence joins TRBV10-2 and TRBJ2-7, with 10 bases that match TRBD2. CDR3 size: 15 residues. The ends lost 5 bases at V and 3 bases at J; junction bases unmatched: 7. CDR1 is WSHSY, CDR2 SAAADI, per germline. CDR3 amino acids: CASSQGTSAYYEQYF. The CDR3 coding sequence is TGCGCCAGCAGTCAAGGGACTAGCGCTTACTACGAGCAGTACTTC.

The CDR3 nucleotides read TGTGCCAGTAGTATCAAACAGGGGGCGATCTCTGGGGCCAACGTCCTGACTTTC. This translates into CASSIKQGAISGANVLTF. This sequence joins TRBV19 and TRBJ2-6; 9 bases match TRBD1. After removal of 3 bases from V and 0 bases from J, the junction contained 6 bases not matched to a gene. The CDR3 contains 18 residues. CDR1 and CDR2 (germline): LNHDA, SQIVND (reference sequence).

The chain uses TRBV5-1 and TRBJ1-4; no clear D. The germline CDR1 and CDR2 sequences are SGHRS and YFSETQ. Trimming removed 0 bases at V and 0 bases at J, with 9 bases between. The CDR3 length is 16 residues. This CDR3 reads CASSLGGLSTNEKLFF. The CDR3 coding sequence is TGCGCCAGCAGCTTGGGAGGGCTTTCAACTAATGAAAAACTGTTTTTT.

The rearrangement uses TRBV27 and TRBJ2-3, with TRBD1 matching 8 bases. CDR3 length: 15 residues. The germline V gene encodes CDR1 MNHEY and CDR2 SMNVEV (reference sequence). V was clipped by 4 bases and J by 3 bases; unmatched bases: 6. CDR3 DNA: TGTGCCAGCAGTTCTCCGGACAGGGTAACAGATACGCAGTATTTT. Protein product: CASSSPDRVTDTQYF.

The chain couples TRBV19 to TRBJ2-2; 12 bases line up with TRBD1. The germline V gene encodes CDR1 LNHDA and CDR2 SQIVND (reference sequence). The length of the CDR3 is 18 residues. V lost 6 bases, J lost 3 bases, and 11 bases stayed unmatched. CDR3 DNA sequence: TGTGCCAGTAGATCCGGGACAGGGGGCGCCGTGGACACCGGGGAGCTGTTTTTT. Translated, it gives CASRSGTGGAVDTGELFF.